This TCR beta chain was observed in a study of T cell changes during pregnancy in multiple sclerosis. Using immunoSEQ multiplex PCR, the repertoire was profiled, and TCRdb retains in-frame clones only, with some absent. The data show fewer than 85,000 clones, 90% to 95% seen once. The V segment lost 11 bases and the J segment 6 bases; nucleotides outside the gene matches: 9. Germline CDR1 and CDR2: SGHVS and FQNEAQ. The length of the CDR3 is 12 residues. The chain combines TRBV7-8 with TRBJ1-2; 7 bases fit TRBD1. Specimen: peripheral blood, collected in the second trimester of pregnancy. The TCR was taken from a female donor with multiple sclerosis, enrolled in a pregnancy study. The CDR3 DNA follows: TGTGCCGTTGAAACAGGGGTCGATGGCTACACCTTC. Amino acids: CAVETGVDGYTF.